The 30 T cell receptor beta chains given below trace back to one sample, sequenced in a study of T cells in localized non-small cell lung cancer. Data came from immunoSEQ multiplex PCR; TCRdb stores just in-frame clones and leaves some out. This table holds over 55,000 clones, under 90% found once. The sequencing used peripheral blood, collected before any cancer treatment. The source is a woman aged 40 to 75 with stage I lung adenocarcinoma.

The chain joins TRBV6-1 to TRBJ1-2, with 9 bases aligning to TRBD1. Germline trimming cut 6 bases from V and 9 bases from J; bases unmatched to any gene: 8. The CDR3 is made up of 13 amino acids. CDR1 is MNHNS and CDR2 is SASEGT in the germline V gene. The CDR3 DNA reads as TGTGCCAGCAGGGGGGAGGGGACAGGGAGCTACACCTTC. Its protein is CASRGEGTGSYTF.

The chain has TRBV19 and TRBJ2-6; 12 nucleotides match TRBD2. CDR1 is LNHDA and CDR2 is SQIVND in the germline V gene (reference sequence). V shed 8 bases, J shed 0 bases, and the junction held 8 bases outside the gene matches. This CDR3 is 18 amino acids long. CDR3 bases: TGTGCCAGTCTAGCGGGAGGGCCGTGGGGCTCTGGGGCCAACGTCCTGACTTTC. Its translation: CASLAGGPWGSGANVLTF.

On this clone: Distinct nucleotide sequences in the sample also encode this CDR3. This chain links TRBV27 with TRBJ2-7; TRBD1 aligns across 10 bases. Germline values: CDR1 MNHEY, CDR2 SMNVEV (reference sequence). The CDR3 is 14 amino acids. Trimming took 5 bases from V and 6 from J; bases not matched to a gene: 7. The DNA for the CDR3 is TGTGCCAGCAGTCTATGGACAGGGGGGAGCGAGCAGTACTTC. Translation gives CASSLWTGGSEQYF.

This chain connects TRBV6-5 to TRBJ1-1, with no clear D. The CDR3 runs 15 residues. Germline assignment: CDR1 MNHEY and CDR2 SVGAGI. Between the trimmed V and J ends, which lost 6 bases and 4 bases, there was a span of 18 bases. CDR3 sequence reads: CASSPPKDSGTEAFF. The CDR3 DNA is TGTGCCAGCAGCCCGCCTAAGGATTCTGGCACTGAAGCTTTCTTT.

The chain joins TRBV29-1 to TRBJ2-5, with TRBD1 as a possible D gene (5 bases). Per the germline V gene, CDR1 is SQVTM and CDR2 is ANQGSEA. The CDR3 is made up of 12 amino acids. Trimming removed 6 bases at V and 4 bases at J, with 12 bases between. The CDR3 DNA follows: TGCAGCGTGTGCGATGGGGCAGAGACCCAGTACTTC. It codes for CSVCDGAETQYF.

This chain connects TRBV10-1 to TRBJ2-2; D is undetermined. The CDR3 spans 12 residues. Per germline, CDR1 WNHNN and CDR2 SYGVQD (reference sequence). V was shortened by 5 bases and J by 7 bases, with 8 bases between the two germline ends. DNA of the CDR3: TGCGCCAGCAGTTCAGAATACGGGGAGCTGTTTTTT. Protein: CASSSEYGELFF.

CDR3: CASRGTGAHEQYF. The CDR3 nucleotides are TGTGCCAGCAGGGGGACAGGTGCCCACGAGCAGTACTTC. This sequence joins TRBV27 and TRBJ2-7, with 8 bases identical to TRBD1. The germline CDR1 and CDR2 sequences are MNHEY and SMNVEV (reference sequence). This CDR3 has 13 amino acids. The V and J ends lost 6 bases and 5 bases, in that order; junction bases with no gene match: 6.

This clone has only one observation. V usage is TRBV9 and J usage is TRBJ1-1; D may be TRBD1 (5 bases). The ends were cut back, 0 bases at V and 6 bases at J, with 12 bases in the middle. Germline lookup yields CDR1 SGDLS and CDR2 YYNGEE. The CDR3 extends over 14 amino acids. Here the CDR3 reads CASSVAWGGSEAFF. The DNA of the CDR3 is TGTGCCAGCAGCGTAGCCTGGGGGGGTTCTGAAGCTTTCTTT.

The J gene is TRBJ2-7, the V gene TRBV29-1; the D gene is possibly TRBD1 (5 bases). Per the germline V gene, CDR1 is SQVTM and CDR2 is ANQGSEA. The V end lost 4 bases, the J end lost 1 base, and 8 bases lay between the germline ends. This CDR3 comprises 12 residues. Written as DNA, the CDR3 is TGCAGCGTTGTGTCAGGGTCCTACGAGCAGTACTTC. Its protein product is CSVVSGSYEQYF.

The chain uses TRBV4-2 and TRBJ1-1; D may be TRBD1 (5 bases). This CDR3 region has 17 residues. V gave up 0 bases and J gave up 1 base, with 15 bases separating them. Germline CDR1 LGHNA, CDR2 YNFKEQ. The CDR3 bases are TGTGCCAGCAGCCAAGAAGATTTAGGGGCGGGGAACACTGAAGCTTTCTTT. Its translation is CASSQEDLGAGNTEAFF.

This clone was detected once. The CDR3 region has the DNA TGTGCCAGCAGCTTAGGGACAGGCAGCTCCTACGAGCAGTACTTC. It specifies CASSLGTGSSYEQYF. The gene calls are TRBV11-1 and TRBJ2-7, with 7 positions matching TRBD1. Per the germline V gene, CDR1 is SGHAT and CDR2 is FQDESV (reference sequence). V shed 1 base and J 0 bases; nucleotides not matched to a gene: 3. The CDR3 is 15 amino acids.

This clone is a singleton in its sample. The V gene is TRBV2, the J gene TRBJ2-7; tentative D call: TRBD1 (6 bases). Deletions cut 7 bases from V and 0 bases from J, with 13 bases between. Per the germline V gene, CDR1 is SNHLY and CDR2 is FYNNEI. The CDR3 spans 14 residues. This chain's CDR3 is CASNPQGPSYEQYF. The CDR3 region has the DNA TGTGCCAGCAACCCCCAGGGGCCCTCCTACGAGCAGTACTTC.

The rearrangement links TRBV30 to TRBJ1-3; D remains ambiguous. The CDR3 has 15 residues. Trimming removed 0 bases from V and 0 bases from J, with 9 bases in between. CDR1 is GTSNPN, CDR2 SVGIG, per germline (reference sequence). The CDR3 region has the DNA TGTGCCTGGAGTGTAACGGATTCCTCTGGAAACACCATATATTTT. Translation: CAWSVTDSSGNTIYF.

The CDR3 DNA sequence: TGCGCCAGCAGCTTGGGACAACGGCGGGGAGAAACGAACTATGGCTACACCTTC. Translating gives CASSLGQRRGETNYGYTF. The chain recombines TRBV5-1 with TRBJ1-2, with no clear D. The V and J ends lost 0 bases and 2 bases respectively, with 20 bases between them. The CDR3 contains 18 residues. The germline gives CDR1 SGHRS, CDR2 YFSETQ.

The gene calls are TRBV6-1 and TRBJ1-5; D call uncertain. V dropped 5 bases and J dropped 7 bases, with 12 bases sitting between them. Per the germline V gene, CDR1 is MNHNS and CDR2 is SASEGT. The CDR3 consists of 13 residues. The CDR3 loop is CASSPSVGQPQHF. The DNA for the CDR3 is TGTGCCAGCAGTCCGTCAGTCGGACAGCCCCAGCATTTT.

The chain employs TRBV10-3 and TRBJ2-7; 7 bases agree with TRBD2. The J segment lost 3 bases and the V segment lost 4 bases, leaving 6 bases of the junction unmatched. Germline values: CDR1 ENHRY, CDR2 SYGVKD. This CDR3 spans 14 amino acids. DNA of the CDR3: TGTGCCATCAGTGCACAGCGGGATAACTACGAGCAGTACTTC. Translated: CAISAQRDNYEQYF.

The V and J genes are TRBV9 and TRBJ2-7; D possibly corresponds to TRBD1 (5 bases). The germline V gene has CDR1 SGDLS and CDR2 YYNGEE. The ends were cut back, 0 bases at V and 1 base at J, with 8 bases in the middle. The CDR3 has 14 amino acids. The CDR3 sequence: CASSVGAGSYEQYF. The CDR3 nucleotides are TGTGCCAGCAGCGTAGGGGCAGGGTCCTACGAGCAGTACTTC.

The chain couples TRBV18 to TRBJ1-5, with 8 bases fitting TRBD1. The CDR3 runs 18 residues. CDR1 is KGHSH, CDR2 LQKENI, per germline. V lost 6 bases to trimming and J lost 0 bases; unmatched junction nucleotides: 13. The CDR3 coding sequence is TGTGCCAGCTCTCAGGGGGCCATCCCGTCGTATAGCAATCAGCCCCAGCATTTT. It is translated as CASSQGAIPSYSNQPQHF. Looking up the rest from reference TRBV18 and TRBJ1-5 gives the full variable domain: NAGVMQNPRHLVRRRGQEARLRCSPMKGHSHVYWYRQLPEEGLKFMVYLQKENIIDESGMPKERFSAEFPKEGPSILRIQQVVRGDSAAYFCASSQGAIPSYSNQPQHFGDGTRLSIL.

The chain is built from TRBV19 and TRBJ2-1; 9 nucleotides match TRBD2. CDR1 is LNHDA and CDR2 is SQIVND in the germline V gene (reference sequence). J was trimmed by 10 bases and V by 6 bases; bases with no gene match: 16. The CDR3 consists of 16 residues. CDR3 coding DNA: TGTGCCAGTAGCGTAGACATAGCGGGGGCCTTGGGGGAGCAGTTCTTC. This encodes CASSVDIAGALGEQFF. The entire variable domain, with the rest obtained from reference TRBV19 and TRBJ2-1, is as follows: DGGITQSPKYLFRKEGQNVTLSCEQNLNHDAMYWYRQDPGQGLRLIYYSQIVNDFQKGDIAEGYSVSREKKESFPLTVTSAQKNPTAFYLCASSVDIAGALGEQFFGPGTRLTVL.

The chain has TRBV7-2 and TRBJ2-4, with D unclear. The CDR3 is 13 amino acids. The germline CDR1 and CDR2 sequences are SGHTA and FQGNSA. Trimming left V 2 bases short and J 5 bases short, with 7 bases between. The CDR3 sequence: CASSLSAENIQYF. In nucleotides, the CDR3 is TGTGCCAGCAGCTTATCCGCGGAAAACATTCAGTACTTC.

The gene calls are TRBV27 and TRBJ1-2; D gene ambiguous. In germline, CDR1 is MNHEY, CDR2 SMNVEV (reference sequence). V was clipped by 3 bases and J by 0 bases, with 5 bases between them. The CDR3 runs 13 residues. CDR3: CASSFRANYGYTF. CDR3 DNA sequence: TGTGCCAGCAGTTTCCGGGCTAACTATGGCTACACCTTC.

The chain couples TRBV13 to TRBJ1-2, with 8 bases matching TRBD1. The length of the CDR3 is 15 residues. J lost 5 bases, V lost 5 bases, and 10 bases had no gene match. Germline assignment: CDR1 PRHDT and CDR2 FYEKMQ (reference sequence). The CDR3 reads CASSGRWTGSYGYTF. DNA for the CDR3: TGTGCCAGCAGCGGAAGATGGACAGGGAGTTATGGCTACACCTTC.

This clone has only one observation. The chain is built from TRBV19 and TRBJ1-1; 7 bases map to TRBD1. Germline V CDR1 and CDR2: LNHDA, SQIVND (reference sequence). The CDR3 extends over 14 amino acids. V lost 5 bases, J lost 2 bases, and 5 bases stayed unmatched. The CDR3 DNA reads TGTGCCAGTAGTCCGGACAGGAGAAACACTGAAGCTTTCTTT. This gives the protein CASSPDRRNTEAFF.

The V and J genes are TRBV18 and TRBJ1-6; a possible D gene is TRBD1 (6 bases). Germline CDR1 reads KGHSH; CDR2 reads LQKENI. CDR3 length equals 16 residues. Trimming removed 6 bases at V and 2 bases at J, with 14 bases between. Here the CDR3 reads CASSLQGGAYNSPLHF. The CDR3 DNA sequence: TGTGCCAGCTCGCTACAGGGAGGCGCCTATAATTCACCCCTCCACTTT. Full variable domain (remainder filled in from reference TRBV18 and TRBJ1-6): NAGVMQNPRHLVRRRGQEARLRCSPMKGHSHVYWYRQLPEEGLKFMVYLQKENIIDESGMPKERFSAEFPKEGPSILRIQQVVRGDSAAYFCASSLQGGAYNSPLHFGNGTRLTVT.

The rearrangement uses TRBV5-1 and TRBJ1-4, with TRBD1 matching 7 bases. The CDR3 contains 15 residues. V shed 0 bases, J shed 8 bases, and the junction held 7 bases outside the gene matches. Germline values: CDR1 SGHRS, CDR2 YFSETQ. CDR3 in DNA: TGCGCCAGCAGCTTGGCCGAGGGGGCGGGGGAAAAACTGTTTTTT. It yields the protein CASSLAEGAGEKLFF.

The CDR3 DNA sequence: TGTGCCAGCAGTTCATACAAGGATACGCAGTATTTT. Its translation: CASSSYKDTQYF. The chain employs TRBV28 and TRBJ2-3; D call uncertain. Germline CDR1 is MDHEN and CDR2 is SYDVKM. Trimming pared 4 bases from V and 6 bases from J, leaving 8 bases between. The CDR3 covers 12 residues.

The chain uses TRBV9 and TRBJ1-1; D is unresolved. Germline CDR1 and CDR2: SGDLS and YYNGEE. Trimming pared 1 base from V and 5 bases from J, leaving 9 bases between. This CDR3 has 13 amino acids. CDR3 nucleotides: TGTGCCAGCAGCGTAAGCCTAACGACTGAAGCTTTCTTT. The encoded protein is CASSVSLTTEAFF.

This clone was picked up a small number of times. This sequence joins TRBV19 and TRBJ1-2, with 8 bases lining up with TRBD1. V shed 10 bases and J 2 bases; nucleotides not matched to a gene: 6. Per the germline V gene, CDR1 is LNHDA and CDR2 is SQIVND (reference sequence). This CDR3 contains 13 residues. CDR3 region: CATTTGVNYGYTF. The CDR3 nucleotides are TGTGCCACTACGACAGGGGTGAACTATGGCTACACCTTC.

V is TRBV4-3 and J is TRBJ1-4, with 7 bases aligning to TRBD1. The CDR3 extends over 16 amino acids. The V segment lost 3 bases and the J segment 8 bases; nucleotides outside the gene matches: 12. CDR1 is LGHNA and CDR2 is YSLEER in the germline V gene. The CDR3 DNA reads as TGCGCCAGCAGCCACCCCGGGGGGACAGCGTCGGAAAAACTGTTTTTT. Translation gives CASSHPGGTASEKLFF.

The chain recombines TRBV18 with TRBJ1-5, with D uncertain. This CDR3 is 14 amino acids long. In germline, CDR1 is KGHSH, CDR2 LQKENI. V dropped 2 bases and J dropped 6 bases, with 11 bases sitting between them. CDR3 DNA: TGTGCCAGCTCACCATCGAGGGTGGGTCAGCCCCAGCATTTT. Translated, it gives CASSPSRVGQPQHF.